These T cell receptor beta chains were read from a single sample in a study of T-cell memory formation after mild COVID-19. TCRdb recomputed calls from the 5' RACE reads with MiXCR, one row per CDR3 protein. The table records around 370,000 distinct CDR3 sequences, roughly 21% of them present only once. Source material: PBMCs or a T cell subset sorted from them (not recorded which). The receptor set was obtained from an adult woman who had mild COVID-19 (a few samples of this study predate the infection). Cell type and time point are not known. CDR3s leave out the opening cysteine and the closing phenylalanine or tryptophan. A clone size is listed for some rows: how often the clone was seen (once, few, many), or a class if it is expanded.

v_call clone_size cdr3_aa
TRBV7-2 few ASSLNRVMNTEAF
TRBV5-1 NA ASSSRDSNEKLF
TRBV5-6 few ASSSVQGPGNYEQY
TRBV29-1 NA SVVPSGPGTDTQY
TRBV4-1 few ASSQAPAGPSSYNEQF
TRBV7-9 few ASRETATNEKLF
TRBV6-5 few ASSRWDGEAF
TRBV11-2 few ASTRYRGAYNEQF
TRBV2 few ASTSGSGGPVDGYT
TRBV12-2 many ASRLVLAAGQY
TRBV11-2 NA ASSTRGGSGGSSYEQY
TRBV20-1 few SARAFSSLKAF
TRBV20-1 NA SVGGWDVGAEAF
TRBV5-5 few ASSLAGGRNTGELF
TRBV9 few ASSVVSPGELF
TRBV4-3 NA ASSLILAGNTGELF
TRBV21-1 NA ASSKLQDRGSGYGYT
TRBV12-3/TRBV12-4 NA ASTPSVIGPYEQY